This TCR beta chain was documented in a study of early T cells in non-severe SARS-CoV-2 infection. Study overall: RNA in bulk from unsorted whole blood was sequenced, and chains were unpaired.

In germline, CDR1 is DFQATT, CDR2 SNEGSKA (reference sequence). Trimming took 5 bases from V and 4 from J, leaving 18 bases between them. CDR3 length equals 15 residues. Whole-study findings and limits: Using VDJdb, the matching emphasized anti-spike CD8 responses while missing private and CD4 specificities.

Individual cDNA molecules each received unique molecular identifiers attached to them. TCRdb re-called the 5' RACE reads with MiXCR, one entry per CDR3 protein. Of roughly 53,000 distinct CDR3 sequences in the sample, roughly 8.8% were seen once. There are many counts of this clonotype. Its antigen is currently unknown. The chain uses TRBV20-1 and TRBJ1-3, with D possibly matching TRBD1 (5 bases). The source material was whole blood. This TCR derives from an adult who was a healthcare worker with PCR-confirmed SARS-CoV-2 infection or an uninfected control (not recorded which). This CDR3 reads CSAGQGVARGNTIYF. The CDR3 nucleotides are TGCAGTGCTGGCCAGGGAGTCGCGAGGGGAAACACCATATATTTT.